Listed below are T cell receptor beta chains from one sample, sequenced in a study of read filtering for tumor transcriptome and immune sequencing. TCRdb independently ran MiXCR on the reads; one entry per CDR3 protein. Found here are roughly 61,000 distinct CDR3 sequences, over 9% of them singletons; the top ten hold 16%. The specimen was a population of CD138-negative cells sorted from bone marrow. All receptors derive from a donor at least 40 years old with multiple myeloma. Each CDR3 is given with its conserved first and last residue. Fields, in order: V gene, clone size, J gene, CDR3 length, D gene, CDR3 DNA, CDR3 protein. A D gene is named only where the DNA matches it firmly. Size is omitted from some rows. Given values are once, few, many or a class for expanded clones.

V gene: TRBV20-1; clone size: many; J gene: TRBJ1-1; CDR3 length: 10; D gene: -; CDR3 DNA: TGCAGTGCTAGGTCTCCTGAAGCTTTCTTT; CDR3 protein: CSARSPEAFF
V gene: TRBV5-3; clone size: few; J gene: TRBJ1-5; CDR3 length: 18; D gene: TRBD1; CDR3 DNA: TGTGCCAGAAGCCGGCGGGGACAGCGCTTTACGAGCAATCAGCCCCAGCATTTT; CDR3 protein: CARSRRGQRFTSNQPQHF
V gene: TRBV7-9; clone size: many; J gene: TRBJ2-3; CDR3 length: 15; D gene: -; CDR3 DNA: TGTGCCAGCAGCTTAGTCGGGACTTACACAGATACGCAGTATTTT; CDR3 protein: CASSLVGTYTDTQYF
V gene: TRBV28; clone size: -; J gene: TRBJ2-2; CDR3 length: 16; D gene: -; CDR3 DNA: -; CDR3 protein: CASKWGPGSNTGEQFF
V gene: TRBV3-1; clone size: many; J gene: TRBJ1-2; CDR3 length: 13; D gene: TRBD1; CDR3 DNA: TGTGCCAGCAGCCCACAGACAGGGCTCGGCTACACCTTC; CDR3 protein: CASSPQTGLGYTF
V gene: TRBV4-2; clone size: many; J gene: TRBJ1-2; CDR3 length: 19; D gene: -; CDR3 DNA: TGTGCCAGCAGCCAAGATCTCTCCGGTTTGGGGGGAGCTAACTATGGCTACACCTTC; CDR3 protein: CASSQDLSGLGGANYGYTF
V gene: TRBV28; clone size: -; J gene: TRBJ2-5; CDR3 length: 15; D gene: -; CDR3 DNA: TGTGCCAGCAGTTCCCGCCGCTACCCCACAGAGACCCAGTACTTC; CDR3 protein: CASSSRRYPTETQYF
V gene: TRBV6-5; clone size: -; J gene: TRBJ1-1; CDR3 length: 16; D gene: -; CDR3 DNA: TGTGCCAGCAGTTACGCCCGGGGGGAAATGAACACTGAAGCTTTCTTT; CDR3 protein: CASSYARGEMNTEAFF
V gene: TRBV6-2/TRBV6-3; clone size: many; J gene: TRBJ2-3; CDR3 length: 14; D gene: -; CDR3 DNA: TGTGCCAGCAGCCAATACGAAAGCACAGATACGCAGTATTTT; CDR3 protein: CASSQYESTDTQYF
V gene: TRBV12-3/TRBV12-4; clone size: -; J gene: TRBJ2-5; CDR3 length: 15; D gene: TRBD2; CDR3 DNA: TGTGCCAGCAGTCCCGGGACTAGCGGGGTAGAGACCCGGTACTTC; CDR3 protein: CASSPGTSGVETRYF
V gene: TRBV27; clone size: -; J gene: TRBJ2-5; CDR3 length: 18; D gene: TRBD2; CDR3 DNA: TGTGCCAGCAGTCCCATCCCTTTAGCGGGGGTTAAACAAGAGACCCAGTACTTC; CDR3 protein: CASSPIPLAGVKQETQYF
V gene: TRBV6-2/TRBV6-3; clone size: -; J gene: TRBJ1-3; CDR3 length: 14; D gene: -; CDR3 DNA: TGTGCCAGCACCACCGGAAGCTCTGGAAACACCATATATTTT; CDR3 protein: CASTTGSSGNTIYF
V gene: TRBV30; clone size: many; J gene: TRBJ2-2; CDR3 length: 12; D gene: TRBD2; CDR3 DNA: TGTGCCGGGGGGGTAGCCTTCGGGGAGCTGTTTTTT; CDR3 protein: CAGGVAFGELFF
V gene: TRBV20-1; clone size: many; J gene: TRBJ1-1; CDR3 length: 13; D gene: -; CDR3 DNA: TGCAGTGCCCCTCGAGGTGTACGCGCTGAAGCTTTCTTT; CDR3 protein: CSAPRGVRAEAFF
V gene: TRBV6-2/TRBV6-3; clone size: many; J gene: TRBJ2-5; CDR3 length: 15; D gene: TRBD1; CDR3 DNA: TGTGCCAGCAAAGGACAGGATATTACCCAAGAGACCCAGTACTTC; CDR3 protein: CASKGQDITQETQYF
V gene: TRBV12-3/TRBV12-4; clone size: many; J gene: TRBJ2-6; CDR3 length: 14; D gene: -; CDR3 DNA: TGTGCCAGCAGTACAGGGTCTGGGGCCAACGTCCTGACTTTC; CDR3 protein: CASSTGSGANVLTF
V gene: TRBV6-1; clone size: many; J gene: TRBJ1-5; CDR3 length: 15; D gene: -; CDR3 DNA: TGTGCCAGCAGCTATTCGGGACAAGACAATCAGCCCCAGCATTTT; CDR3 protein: CASSYSGQDNQPQHF
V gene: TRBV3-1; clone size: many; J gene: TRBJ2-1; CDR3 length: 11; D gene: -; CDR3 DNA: TGTGCCAGCAGTCTCAAAGATGAGCAGTTCTTC; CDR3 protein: CASSLKDEQFF
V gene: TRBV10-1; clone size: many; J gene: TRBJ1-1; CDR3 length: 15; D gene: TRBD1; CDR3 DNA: TGCGCCAGCAGTGAGAGGACAGGGGGGAGGACTGAAGCTTTCTTT; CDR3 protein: CASSERTGGRTEAFF
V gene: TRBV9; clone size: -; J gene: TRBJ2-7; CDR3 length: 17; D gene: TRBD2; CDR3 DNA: TGTGCCAGCAGCCCGCTATCCGCCCAGACTCGTACGGGGGGGCAGTACTTC; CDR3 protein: CASSPLSAQTRTGGQYF
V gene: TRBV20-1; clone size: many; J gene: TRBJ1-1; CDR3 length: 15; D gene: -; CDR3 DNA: TGCAGTGCTAGAGACGGGAAACCGATGAACACTGAAGCTTTCTTT; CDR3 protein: CSARDGKPMNTEAFF
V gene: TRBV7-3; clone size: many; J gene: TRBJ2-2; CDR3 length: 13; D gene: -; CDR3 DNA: TGTGCCAGCAGCTCCTCGAAGGCCCGGGAGCTGTTTTTT; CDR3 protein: CASSSSKARELFF
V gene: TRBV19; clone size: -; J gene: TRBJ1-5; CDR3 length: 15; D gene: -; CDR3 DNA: TGTGCCAGTACCCCCGTCGCCCAGTACAATCAGCCCCAGCATTTT; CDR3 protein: CASTPVAQYNQPQHF
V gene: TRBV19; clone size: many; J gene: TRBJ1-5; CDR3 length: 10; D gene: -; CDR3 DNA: TGTGCCAGTAGTTGGCAGCCCCAGCATTTT; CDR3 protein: CASSWQPQHF
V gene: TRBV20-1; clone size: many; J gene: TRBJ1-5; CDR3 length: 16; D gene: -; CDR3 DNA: TGCAGTGCTAGAGATCGAGGGGCAGGGGCAAATCAGCCCCAGCATTTT; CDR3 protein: CSARDRGAGANQPQHF
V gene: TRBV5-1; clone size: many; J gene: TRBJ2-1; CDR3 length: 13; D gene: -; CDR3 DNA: TGCGCCAGCAGCTTGCAGGGAACGGATGAGCAGTTCTTC; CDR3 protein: CASSLQGTDEQFF
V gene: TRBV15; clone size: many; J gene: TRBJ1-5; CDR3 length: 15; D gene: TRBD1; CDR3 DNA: TGTGCCACCAGCAGAGCCGGACAGGGTCGGCAGCCCCAGCATTTT; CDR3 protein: CATSRAGQGRQPQHF
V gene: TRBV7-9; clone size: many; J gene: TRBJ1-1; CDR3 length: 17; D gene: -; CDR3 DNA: TGTGCCAGCAGCTTATTGTCCCGGGGCAGGGCGAGGACTGAAGCTTTCTTT; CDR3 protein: CASSLLSRGRARTEAFF
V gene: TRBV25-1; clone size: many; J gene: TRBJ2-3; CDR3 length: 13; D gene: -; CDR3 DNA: TGTGCCAGCAGTGATCCGAGCACAGATACGCAGTATTTT; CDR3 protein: CASSDPSTDTQYF
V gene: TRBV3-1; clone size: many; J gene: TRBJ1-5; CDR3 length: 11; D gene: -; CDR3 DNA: TGTGCCAGCGGCGTTGGGCAGCCCCAGCATTTT; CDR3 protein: CASGVGQPQHF
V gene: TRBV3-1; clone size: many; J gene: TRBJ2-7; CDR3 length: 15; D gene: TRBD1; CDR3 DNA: TGTGCCAGCAGCCAAGATAGGACAGGGACCAGGGTGCAGTACTTC; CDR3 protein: CASSQDRTGTRVQYF
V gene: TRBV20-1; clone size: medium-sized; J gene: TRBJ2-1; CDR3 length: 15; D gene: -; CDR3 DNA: TGCAGTGCTAGAGTCCCGGGTGGAATCGGCAATGAGCAGTTCTTC; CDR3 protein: CSARVPGGIGNEQFF
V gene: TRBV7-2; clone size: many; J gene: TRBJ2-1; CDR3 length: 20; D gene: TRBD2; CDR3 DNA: TGTGCCAGCAGCTTTCCCGGGACTAGCGGGGGCCGGAGCTCCTACAATGAGCAGTTCTTC; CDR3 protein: CASSFPGTSGGRSSYNEQFF
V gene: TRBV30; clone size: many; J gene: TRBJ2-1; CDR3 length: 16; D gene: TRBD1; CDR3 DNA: TGTGCCTGGAGGGGTGTACGGGACAGGGGATATGATGAGCAGTTCTTC; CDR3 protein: CAWRGVRDRGYDEQFF
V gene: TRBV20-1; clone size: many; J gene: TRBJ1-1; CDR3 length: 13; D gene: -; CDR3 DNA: TGCAGTGCTAGACCGACCGTGAACACTGAAGCTTTCTTT; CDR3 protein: CSARPTVNTEAFF
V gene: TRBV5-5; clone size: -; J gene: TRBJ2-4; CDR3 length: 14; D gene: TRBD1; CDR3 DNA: TGTGCCAGCAGCTTTCAGGGGGCCAGAAACATTCAGTACTTC; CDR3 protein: CASSFQGARNIQYF
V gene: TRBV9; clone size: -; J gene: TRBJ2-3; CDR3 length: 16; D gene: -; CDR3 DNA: TGTGCCAGCAGCCTCCGGGGTACCTCTGGCACAGATACGCAGTATTTT; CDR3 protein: CASSLRGTSGTDTQYF
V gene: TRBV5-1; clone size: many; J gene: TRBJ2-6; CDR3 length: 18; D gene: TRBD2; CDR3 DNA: TGCGCCAGCAGCTTTCCGAGCGGGGTATTCTCTGGGGCCAACGTCCTGACTTTC; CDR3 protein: CASSFPSGVFSGANVLTF
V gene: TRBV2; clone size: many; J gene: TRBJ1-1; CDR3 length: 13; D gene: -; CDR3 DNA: TGTGCCAGCATGGTGGGCGAGAACACTGAAGCTTTCTTT; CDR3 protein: CASMVGENTEAFF
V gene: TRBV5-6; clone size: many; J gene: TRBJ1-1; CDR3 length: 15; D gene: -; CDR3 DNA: TGTGCCAGCAGCCCCTTCTACTTACGGAACACTGAAGCTTTCTTT; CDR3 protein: CASSPFYLRNTEAFF